The 28 T cell receptor beta chains reported below all come from one sample, sequenced in a study of blood T cell repertoires in COVID-19. Using immunoSEQ multiplex PCR, the repertoire was profiled, and TCRdb retains in-frame clones only, with some absent. The sample carries tens of thousands of clones, about 83% recorded once. Sequenced sample: peripheral blood. The receptors stem from a woman aged 80 or over with acute or convalescent COVID-19.

This chain connects TRBV28 to TRBJ2-2; possibly TRBD1 for D (5 bases). Trimming left V 6 bases short and J 4 bases short, with 9 bases between. Germline loops: CDR1 MDHEN, CDR2 SYDVKM. The length of the CDR3 is 13 residues. The CDR3 reads CASSRQFTGELFF. The CDR3 bases are TGTGCCAGCAGCCGACAGTTCACCGGGGAGCTGTTTTTT.

The chain is built from TRBV7-6 and TRBJ2-1, with D possibly matching TRBD1 (6 bases). The length of the CDR3 is 15 residues. Germline lookup yields CDR1 SGHVS and CDR2 FNYEAQ. The germline V and J ends were trimmed by 5 bases and 5 bases, with 16 bases remaining between them. The CDR3 is CASSPGRGGNNEQFF. CDR3 nucleotide sequence: TGTGCCAGCAGCCCTGGCAGGGGCGGAAACAATGAGCAGTTCTTC. Based on the CDR3 plus reference TRBV7-6 and TRBJ2-1, the full variable domain is GAGVSQSPRYKVTKRGQDVALRCDPISGHVSLYWYRQALGQGPEFLTYFNYEAQQDKSGLPNDRFSAERPEGSISTLTIQRTEQRDSAMYRCASSPGRGGNNEQFFGPGTRLTVL.

The chain joins TRBV2 to TRBJ2-7; D perhaps matches TRBD2 (5 bases). V was pared by 6 bases and J by 7 bases, with 13 bases between. CDR3 length: 12 residues. Germline loops: CDR1 SNHLY, CDR2 FYNNEI. The CDR3 spells CASSRGMEEQYF. The CDR3 nucleotides read TGTGCCAGCAGCCGGGGTATGGAGGAGCAGTACTTC.

The chain links TRBV5-1 to TRBJ2-7, with 11 bases lining up with TRBD2. In germline, CDR1 is SGHRS, CDR2 YFSETQ. The V and J ends lost 4 bases and 3 bases, in that order; junction bases with no gene match: 9. There are 16 residues in the CDR3. The CDR3 nucleotides read TGCGCCAGCAGCGGGGGGACTAGCGGAGTGATCTACGAGCAGTACTTC. Protein product: CASSGGTSGVIYEQYF.

The V gene is TRBV11-2, the J gene TRBJ2-2; TRBD1 matches at 8 bases. V lost 3 bases, J lost 2 bases, and 8 bases stayed unmatched. CDR3 size: 17 residues. Germline V CDR1 and CDR2: SGHAT, FQNNGV. The CDR3 DNA reads as TGTGCCAGCAGCTTGGGGGCCGGGACAGGCAACACCGGGGAGCTGTTTTTT. The encoded protein is CASSLGAGTGNTGELFF.

The rearrangement joins TRBV19 to TRBJ2-7, with D tentatively TRBD1 (6 bases). Trimming removed 6 bases at V and 5 bases at J, with 17 bases between. This CDR3 has 14 residues. Germline V gene sequence: CDR1 LNHDA, CDR2 SQIVND (reference sequence). The chain's CDR3 is CASRRDIQQNEQYF. In nucleotides, the CDR3 is TGTGCCAGTAGGAGGGACATCCAGCAGAACGAGCAGTACTTC.

This clone has just one count. The genes are TRBV3-1 (or the pseudogene TRBV3-2) and TRBJ1-1; D is uncertain. CDR3 length: 12 residues. Germline CDR1 and CDR2: LGHDT and YNNKEL (reference sequence). V gave up 1 base and J gave up 10 bases, with 10 bases separating them. The CDR3 region has the DNA TGTGCCAGCAGCCAAGGGCCAGGCGCAGCTTTCTTT. It specifies CASSQGPGAAFF.

The rearrangement uses TRBV7-3 and TRBJ2-1; D call uncertain. Trimming stripped 8 bases from V and 4 bases from J, with 15 bases between. Germline V CDR1 and CDR2: SGHTA, FQGTGA. The CDR3 is 14 amino acids. CDR3 in DNA: TGTGCCAGCGCGGATTCTCCTGCTTACAATGAGCAGTTCTTC. Amino acid sequence: CASADSPAYNEQFF.

The rearrangement uses TRBV5-4 and TRBJ2-5; a weak D match, TRBD1 (7 bases). Per germline, CDR1 SGHNT and CDR2 YYREEE (reference sequence). The CDR3 is 17 residues long. The V end lost 4 bases, the J end lost 7 bases, and 26 bases lay between the germline ends. CDR3: CASSQQGGTGRGVTQYF. CDR3 DNA sequence: TGTGCCAGCAGCCAACAAGGCGGGACGGGCAGGGGGGTGACCCAGTACTTC.

J is TRBJ1-5 and V is TRBV18; D ambiguous. Trimming left V 1 base short and J 4 bases short, with 14 bases between. Germline CDR1 is KGHSH and CDR2 is LQKENI. The CDR3 has 16 residues. Here the CDR3 reads CASSPRTGIGNQPQHF. For the CDR3, the DNA is TGTGCCAGCTCACCACGAACGGGTATTGGAAATCAGCCCCAGCATTTT.

The chain is built from TRBV5-6 and TRBJ1-4; a possible D gene is TRBD1 (6 bases). Trimming left V 1 base short and J 0 bases short, with 16 bases between. CDR3 length: 18 amino acids. The V gene's germline CDR1 is SGHDT and CDR2 YYEEEE. CDR3 sequence (DNA): TGTGCCAGCAGCTTGTATGGGGTTCAGGGGACAACTAATGAAAAACTGTTTTTT. It yields the protein CASSLYGVQGTTNEKLFF.

This chain uses TRBV4-3 with TRBJ2-1; 7 nucleotides agree with TRBD2. The CDR3 consists of 16 residues. The ends lost 0 bases at V and 8 bases at J; junction bases unmatched: 10. Germline CDR1 and CDR2: LGHNA and YSLEER. This chain's CDR3 is CASSQDKAGVRDEQFF. In DNA, the CDR3 is TGCGCCAGCAGCCAAGATAAGGCGGGAGTCAGGGATGAGCAGTTCTTC.

This clone was observed once. V usage is TRBV7-2 and J usage is TRBJ1-1; TRBD1 matches 7 bases. From germline, CDR1 is SGHTA and CDR2 FQGNSA. CDR3 length: 15 amino acids. Trimming cost V 3 bases and J 1 base; bases outside gene matches: 5. CDR3 nucleotide sequence: TGTGCCAGCAGCTTGATACAGGGGAGGAACACTGAAGCTTTCTTT. Residues: CASSLIQGRNTEAFF.

The rearrangement links TRBV4-1 to TRBJ2-7, with a tentative D call TRBD1 (6 bases). Germline V gives CDR1 MGHRA, CDR2 YSYEKL. The CDR3 runs 13 residues. The V and J ends lost 3 bases and 4 bases respectively, with 10 bases between them. This chain's CDR3 is CASSHLQGYEQYF. The CDR3 nucleotides read TGCGCCAGCAGCCACCTACAGGGTTACGAGCAGTACTTC.

The V and J genes are TRBV7-3 and TRBJ2-1; no reliable D call. The CDR3 has 12 residues. Germline CDR1 reads SGHTA; CDR2 reads FQGTGA. With 4 bases removed from V and 6 bases from J, the gap between germline ends came to 7 bases. The CDR3 sequence: CASSSGRNEQFF. CDR3 DNA sequence: TGTGCCAGCAGCTCAGGTCGCAATGAGCAGTTCTTC.

The chain uses TRBV6-6 and TRBJ1-1; D is ambiguous. The germline CDR1 and CDR2 sequences are MNHNY and SVGAGI (reference sequence). The CDR3 covers 14 residues. Trimming shortened V by 0 bases and J by 4 bases, and 9 bases separated the two germline ends. The CDR3 loop reads CASSYSTEGTEAFF. The CDR3 DNA follows: TGTGCCAGCAGTTACTCGACGGAGGGCACTGAAGCTTTCTTT.

To note about this clone: The junction differs from germline at one of its ends, possibly a read error. This sequence joins TRBV10-3 and TRBJ2-7; D might be TRBD2 (6 bases). The CDR3 extends over 13 amino acids. Germline CDR1 and CDR2: ENHRY and SYGVKD. The CDR3 DNA sequence: TGTGCCACCCAGGGCGGGGCGAACTACAAGCAGTACTTC. Residues: CATQGGANYKQYF.

The chain links TRBV11-1 to TRBJ2-1, with 10 bases fitting TRBD2. J lost 6 bases, V lost 7 bases, and 3 bases had no gene match. The CDR3 runs to 13 residues. Germline V gives CDR1 SGHAT, CDR2 FQDESV (reference sequence). The CDR3 spells CASTGLATNEQFF. The CDR3 DNA reads as TGTGCCAGCACGGGACTAGCGACCAATGAGCAGTTCTTC.

V and J are TRBV5-1 and TRBJ2-1; TRBD2 matches at 8 bases. The junction had 9 bases not matched to a gene; V was cut back by 4 bases and J by 6 bases. There are 15 residues in the CDR3. Germline V gives CDR1 SGHRS, CDR2 YFSETQ. CDR3 bases: TGCGCCAGCAGCCCCGGGAGGGCCCAGGGCAATGAGCAGTTCTTC. Translating it yields CASSPGRAQGNEQFF. Variable domain in full (rest from reference TRBV5-1 and TRBJ2-1): KAGVTQTPRYLIKTRGQQVTLSCSPISGHRSVSWYQQTPGQGLQFLFEYFSETQRNKGNFPGRFSGRQFSNSRSEMNVSTLELGDSALYLCASSPGRAQGNEQFFGPGTRLTVL.

The chain is built from TRBV18 and TRBJ2-5; D is uncertain. CDR1 is KGHSH and CDR2 is LQKENI in the germline V gene. The CDR3 contains 15 residues. Deletions cut 3 bases from V and 5 bases from J, with 16 bases between. CDR3 nucleotide sequence: TGTGCCAGCTCACCCCGGTGGCAGTCCGGGGAGACCCAGTACTTC. Its translation: CASSPRWQSGETQYF.

The chain employs TRBV30 and TRBJ2-3; 8 nucleotides align to TRBD2. The junction had 9 bases not matched to a gene; V was cut back by 2 bases and J by 5 bases. The CDR3 extends over 15 amino acids. Germline values: CDR1 GTSNPN, CDR2 SVGIG (reference sequence). The chain's CDR3 is CAWSIAGGRGDTQYF. The CDR3, as DNA: TGTGCCTGGAGTATTGCGGGAGGCCGTGGAGATACGCAGTATTTT.

The chain couples TRBV29-1 to TRBJ2-3; perhaps TRBD1 as D (6 bases). Trimming pared 4 bases from V and 2 bases from J, leaving 10 bases between. Germline V gene sequence: CDR1 SQVTM, CDR2 ANQGSEA. This CDR3 is 13 amino acids long. CDR3 nucleotides: TGCAGCGTTGTAGGGGGTTTCACAGATACGCAGTATTTT. Protein: CSVVGGFTDTQYF.

This clone showed up just once. This sequence joins TRBV7-2 and TRBJ2-2; 8 bases match TRBD2. This CDR3 contains 14 residues. Per germline, CDR1 SGHTA and CDR2 FQGNSA. Germline trimming cut 5 bases from V and 4 bases from J; bases unmatched to any gene: 3. CDR3 residues: CASSRGGGTGELFF. The CDR3 region has the DNA TGTGCCAGCAGCCGGGGGGGCGGCACCGGGGAGCTGTTTTTT. Drawing the rest from reference TRBV7-2 and TRBJ2-2, the complete variable domain is GAGVSQSPSNKVTEKGKDVELRCDPISGHTALYWYRQSLGQGLEFLIYFQGNSAPDKSGLPSDRFSAERTGGSVSTLTIQRTQQEDSAVYLCASSRGGGTGELFFGEGSRLTVL.

This chain links TRBV19 with TRBJ2-5; 11 bases agree with TRBD2. Germline V gene data show CDR1 as LNHDA and CDR2 as SQIVND (reference sequence). CDR3 length: 17 residues. Unmatched junction bases numbered 8, after V lost 1 base and J lost 4 bases. The CDR3 sequence: CASSIGLAGGRGETQYF. The CDR3 DNA reads TGTGCCAGTAGTATAGGGTTAGCGGGAGGGAGGGGAGAGACCCAGTACTTC.

The chain is built from TRBV4-1 and TRBJ2-7; TRBD2 is a possible D gene (5 bases). CDR1 and CDR2 from the germline V gene are MGHRA and YSYEKL. CDR3 length: 17 amino acids. V was shortened by 1 base and J by 0 bases, with 16 bases between the two germline ends. CDR3 loop: CASSQVGRGSFSYEQYF. Here the CDR3 DNA reads TGCGCCAGCAGCCAAGTAGGACGGGGATCCTTCTCCTACGAGCAGTACTTC.

This rearrangement joins TRBV28 to TRBJ1-1; D may be TRBD1 (5 bases). V gave up 5 bases and J gave up 5 bases, with 12 bases separating them. The CDR3 totals 13 residues. Germline CDR1 MDHEN, CDR2 SYDVKM. CDR3 DNA sequence: TGTGCCAGCAGTCCTCTTCGGGGGACTGAAGCTTTCTTT. Translated: CASSPLRGTEAFF. The entire variable domain, with the rest obtained from reference TRBV28 and TRBJ1-1, is as follows: DVKVTQSSRYLVKRTGEKVFLECVQDMDHENMFWYRQDPGLGLRLIYFSYDVKMKEKGDIPEGYSVSREKKERFSLILESASTNQTSMYLCASSPLRGTEAFFGQGTRLTVV.

CDR3 bases: TGCGCCAGCAGCTTGGATCCAGCGGGCGGCTACAATGAGCAGTTCTTC. As protein: CASSLDPAGGYNEQFF. V usage is TRBV5-1 and J usage is TRBJ2-1; tentatively, D is TRBD2 (6 bases). Trimming shortened V by 0 bases and J by 3 bases, and 13 bases separated the two germline ends. The CDR3 totals 16 residues. Germline V gene data show CDR1 as SGHRS and CDR2 as YFSETQ.

This clone was observed a few times. V is TRBV7-2 and J is TRBJ2-5, with TRBD2 as a possible D gene (6 bases). There are 17 residues in the CDR3. V dropped 1 base and J dropped 4 bases, with 19 bases sitting between them. Germline CDR1 and CDR2: SGHTA and FQGNSA. Written as DNA, the CDR3 is TGTGCCAGCAGCTTAGGCGGGACCCTGGGGTACCGAGAGACCCAGTACTTC. As protein: CASSLGGTLGYRETQYF.